Listed below are T cell receptor beta chains from one sample, sequenced in a study of cytomegalovirus exposure and HLA in healthy donors. Data came from immunoSEQ multiplex PCR; TCRdb stores just in-frame clones and leaves some out. The sample carries 200,000 or so clones, 65% to 90% recorded once. The specimen sequenced was PBMCs. The receptors shown here come from a woman aged 30 to 39 in good health and CMV-seropositive. Each CDR3 is given with its conserved first and last residue. D genes are given only for firm matches. The size field is filled for only some rows; it gives once, few, many or a size class.

abundance: -; v_gene: TRBV15; j_gene: TRBJ2-7; d_gene: TRBD1; CDR3nt: TGTGCCACCAGCAGAAGAGACAGGGGGCCCGAGCAGTACTTC; CDR3aa: CATSRRDRGPEQYF
abundance: -; v_gene: TRBV7-9; j_gene: TRBJ2-5; d_gene: -; CDR3nt: TGTGCCAGCAGCTGGGACATAGAGACCCAGTACTTC; CDR3aa: CASSWDIETQYF
abundance: -; v_gene: TRBV27; j_gene: TRBJ1-5; d_gene: TRBD1; CDR3nt: TGTGCCAGCAGTTCGCAACAGGGGGGAATTCAGCCCCAGCATTTT; CDR3aa: CASSSQQGGIQPQHF
abundance: -; v_gene: TRBV19; j_gene: TRBJ1-2; d_gene: -; CDR3nt: TGTGCCAGTAATCGGGGTACTGGCTACACCTTC; CDR3aa: CASNRGTGYTF
abundance: few; v_gene: TRBV7-2; j_gene: TRBJ2-7; d_gene: TRBD2; CDR3nt: TGTGCCAGCAGCTTCCTTGGCGGGAGGGCCCCGGGCGAGCAGTACTTC; CDR3aa: CASSFLGGRAPGEQYF
abundance: -; v_gene: TRBV5-6; j_gene: TRBJ2-3; d_gene: TRBD2; CDR3nt: TGTGCCAGCAGCTTCCGAGGGACTACGACAGATACGCAGTATTTT; CDR3aa: CASSFRGTTTDTQYF
abundance: -; v_gene: TRBV27; j_gene: TRBJ2-7; d_gene: -; CDR3nt: TGTGCCACCTCCCCGGGACACTCTCCCTACGAGCAGTACTTC; CDR3aa: CATSPGHSPYEQYF
abundance: -; v_gene: TRBV29-1; j_gene: TRBJ2-1; d_gene: -; CDR3nt: TGCAGTCATTCCGGCGGATGGTCTGAGCAGTTCTTC; CDR3aa: CSHSGGWSEQFF
abundance: once; v_gene: TRBV28; j_gene: TRBJ2-4; d_gene: -; CDR3nt: TGTGCCAGCACCCGGCGCCCTGAGGGCATTCAGTACTTC; CDR3aa: CASTRRPEGIQYF
abundance: -; v_gene: TRBV27; j_gene: TRBJ1-2; d_gene: -; CDR3nt: TGTGCCAGCAGTCTACAGGGATTCTATGGCTACACCTTC; CDR3aa: CASSLQGFYGYTF
abundance: few; v_gene: TRBV10-1; j_gene: TRBJ1-1; d_gene: -; CDR3nt: TGCGCCAGCAGTGTATCCCGGCAGGGGAACACTGAAGCTTTCTTT; CDR3aa: CASSVSRQGNTEAFF
abundance: -; v_gene: TRBV5-1; j_gene: TRBJ1-5; d_gene: TRBD1; CDR3nt: TGCGCCAGCAGCTCCGACAGGGCAGGTGAGCCCCAGCATTTT; CDR3aa: CASSSDRAGEPQHF
abundance: -; v_gene: TRBV28; j_gene: TRBJ2-7; d_gene: -; CDR3nt: TGTGCCAGCAGCCTTACAGGGTACGAGCAGTACTTC; CDR3aa: CASSLTGYEQYF
abundance: -; v_gene: TRBV29-1; j_gene: TRBJ2-7; d_gene: -; CDR3nt: TGCAGCGTTGGGCAGGGGTCTGGCGAGCAGTACTTC; CDR3aa: CSVGQGSGEQYF
abundance: -; v_gene: TRBV29-1; j_gene: TRBJ1-1; d_gene: -; CDR3nt: TGCAGCGGTGTTTTTCGGGGGAGGAACACTGAAGCTTTCTTT; CDR3aa: CSGVFRGRNTEAFF
abundance: -; v_gene: TRBV29-1; j_gene: TRBJ2-7; d_gene: -; CDR3nt: TGCAGCGTCGAGGGGGACAACCAATACGAGCAGTACTTC; CDR3aa: CSVEGDNQYEQYF
abundance: -; v_gene: TRBV6-5; j_gene: TRBJ1-2; d_gene: TRBD1; CDR3nt: TGTGCCAGCAGCCGCGACAGGGACTATGGCTACACCTTC; CDR3aa: CASSRDRDYGYTF
abundance: -; v_gene: TRBV9; j_gene: TRBJ1-3; d_gene: -; CDR3nt: TGTGCCAGCAGCGTAGAACAGGCCTCTGGAAACACCATATATTTT; CDR3aa: CASSVEQASGNTIYF
abundance: -; v_gene: TRBV6-1; j_gene: TRBJ1-3; d_gene: -; CDR3nt: TGTGCCAGCAGTGAATCTACAGGTCCAGCGCACACCATATATTTT; CDR3aa: CASSESTGPAHTIYF
abundance: -; v_gene: TRBV9; j_gene: TRBJ2-5; d_gene: TRBD2; CDR3nt: TGTGCCAGCAGCTCCCGACTAGCTCAAGAGACCCAGTACTTC; CDR3aa: CASSSRLAQETQYF
abundance: -; v_gene: TRBV18; j_gene: TRBJ2-1; d_gene: -; CDR3nt: TGTGCCAGCTCACGCTCCTCAGAGGGCCGTGTTAATGAGCAGTTCTTC; CDR3aa: CASSRSSEGRVNEQFF
abundance: -; v_gene: TRBV9; j_gene: TRBJ2-7; d_gene: TRBD2; CDR3nt: TGTGCCAGCAGCGTAGATCCGGGACTAGCGGTCTACGAGCAGTACTTC; CDR3aa: CASSVDPGLAVYEQYF
abundance: -; v_gene: TRBV30; j_gene: TRBJ2-3; d_gene: TRBD2; CDR3nt: TGTGCCTGGAGTGCCGGGAGGCGGGGCACAGATACGCAGTATTTT; CDR3aa: CAWSAGRRGTDTQYF
abundance: -; v_gene: TRBV7-3; j_gene: TRBJ2-4; d_gene: TRBD1; CDR3nt: TGTGCCAGCAGCTTACAGGGGGCGCAAAACATTCAGTACTTC; CDR3aa: CASSLQGAQNIQYF
abundance: once; v_gene: TRBV27; j_gene: TRBJ2-5; d_gene: -; CDR3nt: TGTGCCAGCAGTTTATCGACGGGGGAATACCAAGAGACCCAGTACTTC; CDR3aa: CASSLSTGEYQETQYF
abundance: -; v_gene: TRBV29-1; j_gene: TRBJ1-3; d_gene: TRBD1; CDR3nt: TGCAGCGTTCCGGACAGGGGGAACACCATATATTTT; CDR3aa: CSVPDRGNTIYF
abundance: -; v_gene: TRBV19; j_gene: TRBJ1-2; d_gene: TRBD1; CDR3nt: TGTGCCAGTAGTAGGGGACAGAAGGGGGGAATTAACTATGGCTACACCTTC; CDR3aa: CASSRGQKGGINYGYTF
abundance: -; v_gene: TRBV9; j_gene: TRBJ2-1; d_gene: -; CDR3nt: TGTGCCAGCAGCGGGGCGAACTCCTACAATGAGCAGTTCTTC; CDR3aa: CASSGANSYNEQFF
abundance: -; v_gene: TRBV9; j_gene: TRBJ1-2; d_gene: -; CDR3nt: TGTGCCAGCAGCGCTTCGGGCAGGGCAGGTGGCTACACCTTC; CDR3aa: CASSASGRAGGYTF
abundance: -; v_gene: TRBV7-6; j_gene: TRBJ2-5; d_gene: -; CDR3nt: TGTGCCAGCAGCCTGGACGGCGGGGAGACCCAGTACTTC; CDR3aa: CASSLDGGETQYF
abundance: -; v_gene: TRBV6-1; j_gene: TRBJ2-1; d_gene: -; CDR3nt: TGTGCCAGCAGGGTCCCGTCGGGGAATTACAATGAGCAGTTCTTC; CDR3aa: CASRVPSGNYNEQFF
abundance: -; v_gene: TRBV19; j_gene: TRBJ2-3; d_gene: -; CDR3nt: TGTGCCAGTAGTATGAGGCCAGATATTAGCACAGATACGCAGTATTTT; CDR3aa: CASSMRPDISTDTQYF
abundance: -; v_gene: TRBV7-2; j_gene: TRBJ2-3; d_gene: -; CDR3nt: TGTGCCAGCAGCTCCCAAAGCGGGAGCACAGATACGCAGTATTTT; CDR3aa: CASSSQSGSTDTQYF
abundance: -; v_gene: TRBV25-1; j_gene: TRBJ2-1; d_gene: TRBD1; CDR3nt: TGTGCCAGCAGCCATTACAGCGGGACAGGGGAATTTGGGCAGTTCTTC; CDR3aa: CASSHYSGTGEFGQFF
abundance: -; v_gene: TRBV27; j_gene: TRBJ2-2; d_gene: -; CDR3nt: TGTGCCAGCCCCACTCACCGGGAAACGAACACCGGGGAGCTGTTTTTT; CDR3aa: CASPTHRETNTGELFF
abundance: -; v_gene: TRBV6-1; j_gene: TRBJ2-7; d_gene: TRBD2; CDR3nt: TGTGCCAGCACAACCGGGAGGGCTTACGAGCAGTACTTC; CDR3aa: CASTTGRAYEQYF
abundance: once; v_gene: TRBV30; j_gene: TRBJ2-7; d_gene: TRBD2; CDR3nt: TGTGCCTGGAGTACAGCGGGAGTGACCTACGAGCAGTACTTC; CDR3aa: CAWSTAGVTYEQYF
abundance: -; v_gene: TRBV6-1; j_gene: TRBJ2-7; d_gene: TRBD2; CDR3nt: TGTGCCAGCAGTGAAGCGGAGCGGGAGGGGTACGAGCAGTACTTC; CDR3aa: CASSEAEREGYEQYF
abundance: -; v_gene: TRBV6-5; j_gene: TRBJ2-5; d_gene: -; CDR3nt: TGTGCCAGCAATCCTTTGGTAGGGGACCAAGAGACCCAGTACTTC; CDR3aa: CASNPLVGDQETQYF
abundance: -; v_gene: TRBV10-2; j_gene: TRBJ2-7; d_gene: TRBD2; CDR3nt: TGCGCCAGCAGCTCGAGACTAGCGGGGATGGGCGAGCAGTACTTC; CDR3aa: CASSSRLAGMGEQYF
abundance: -; v_gene: TRBV5-1; j_gene: TRBJ1-1; d_gene: TRBD1; CDR3nt: TGCGCCAGCAGCTTAACCACAGGGGGCGCCGGGACTGAAGCTTTCTTT; CDR3aa: CASSLTTGGAGTEAFF
abundance: -; v_gene: TRBV9; j_gene: TRBJ2-1; d_gene: -; CDR3nt: TGTGCCAGCAGCGTAGCCGGGGTTTCCTACAATGAGCAGTTCTTC; CDR3aa: CASSVAGVSYNEQFF